The rows below give T cell receptor beta chains drawn from one sample of a study of blood T cell repertoires in COVID-19. Only in-frame clones appear in the TCRdb table, and some are missing; sequencing was by immunoSEQ multiplex PCR. The table has more than 400,000 clones, 80% to 90% seen once; the top ten hold more than 3%. The sample taken for sequencing was peripheral blood. These TCRs come from a human donor in a cohort sampled during active COVID-19. Each CDR3 is given with its conserved first and last residue. Each record gives: V gene, J gene, D gene, CDR3 length, CDR3 DNA, CDR3 protein. A D gene is named only where the DNA matches it firmly.

V: TRBV29-1; J: TRBJ2-7; D: .; length: 13; DNA: TGCAGCGTTCTCAGCCCCCAGGGCTACGAGCAGTACTTC; CDR3: CSVLSPQGYEQYF
V: TRBV7-3; J: TRBJ2-7; D: TRBD1; length: 15; DNA: TGTGCCAGCAGCTGGCTCCGGACAGGGGGCCACGAGCAGTACTTC; CDR3: CASSWLRTGGHEQYF
V: TRBV30; J: TRBJ1-5; D: .; length: 13; DNA: TGTGCCTGGAGAACGGGGGGCGGTCAGCCCCAGCATTTT; CDR3: CAWRTGGGQPQHF
V: TRBV14; J: TRBJ2-2; D: .; length: 15; DNA: TGTGCCAGCAGCCCACGACAGCGTAACACCGGGGAGCTGTTTTTT; CDR3: CASSPRQRNTGELFF
V: TRBV21-1; J: TRBJ2-7; D: .; length: 19; DNA: TGTGCCAGCAGCAATGCACGGGGGGAGAAGCGGGAGAAGACCTACGAGCAGTACTTC; CDR3: CASSNARGEKREKTYEQYF
V: TRBV19; J: TRBJ2-3; D: .; length: 15; DNA: TGTGCCAGTAGTTCCCTCCGGGACTTCACGGATACGCAGTATTTT; CDR3: CASSSLRDFTDTQYF
V: TRBV19; J: TRBJ2-7; D: .; length: 13; DNA: TGTGCCAGTAGTATGGGCAGGACCTACGAGCAGTACTTC; CDR3: CASSMGRTYEQYF
V: TRBV28; J: TRBJ2-4; D: .; length: 14; DNA: TGTGCCAGCGGCACAGATCCGGCCAAAAACATTCAGTACTTC; CDR3: CASGTDPAKNIQYF
V: TRBV28; J: TRBJ1-5; D: .; length: 16; DNA: TGTGCCAGCAGTTTGCGGGAGTCGGGATTCGGTCAGCCCCAGCATTTT; CDR3: CASSLRESGFGQPQHF
V: TRBV7-3; J: TRBJ2-7; D: TRBD1; length: 11; DNA: TGTGCCAGCTCAGACAGGGACGAGCAGTACTTC; CDR3: CASSDRDEQYF
V: TRBV2; J: TRBJ1-2; D: .; length: 14; DNA: TGTGCCAGCAGTGGCGGGGGCGTAAGCCCTGGCTACACCTTC; CDR3: CASSGGGVSPGYTF